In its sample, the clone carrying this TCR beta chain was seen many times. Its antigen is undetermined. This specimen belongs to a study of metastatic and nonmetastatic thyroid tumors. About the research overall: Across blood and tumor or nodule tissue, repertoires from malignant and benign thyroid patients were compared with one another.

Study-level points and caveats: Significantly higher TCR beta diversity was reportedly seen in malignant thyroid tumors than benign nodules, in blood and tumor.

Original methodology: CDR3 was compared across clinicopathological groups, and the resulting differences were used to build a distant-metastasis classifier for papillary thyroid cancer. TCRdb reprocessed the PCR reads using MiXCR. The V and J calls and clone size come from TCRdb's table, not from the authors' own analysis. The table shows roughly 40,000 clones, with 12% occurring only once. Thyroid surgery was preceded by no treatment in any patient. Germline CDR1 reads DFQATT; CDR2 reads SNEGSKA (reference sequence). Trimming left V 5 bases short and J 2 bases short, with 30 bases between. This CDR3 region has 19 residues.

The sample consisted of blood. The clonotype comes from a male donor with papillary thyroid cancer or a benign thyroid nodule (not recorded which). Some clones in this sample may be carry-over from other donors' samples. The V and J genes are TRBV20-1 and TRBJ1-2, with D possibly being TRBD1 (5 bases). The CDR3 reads CSALNFILRTNDRNYGYTF. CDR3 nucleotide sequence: TGCAGTGCTTTAAATTTTATTTTGCGGACAAACGATAGGAACTATGGCTACACCTTC.